This T cell receptor beta chain was recovered during a study of blood T cells in healthy people across ages. Study in general: About one barcoded TCR beta cDNA was captured per two T cells.

PCR was performed a second time for about 6 to 12 cycles using a sample-barcoded 5' primer and a J-beta primer mix. MiXCR, run by TCRdb on the 5' RACE reads, gives a single entry per CDR3 protein. The sample carries some 1.5 million distinct CDR3 sequences, 28% recorded once. The CDR3 is 13 residues long. Trimming shortened V by 0 bases and J by 10 bases, and 12 bases separated the two germline ends. CDR1 is LNHNV, CDR2 YYDKDF, per germline (reference sequence). Per individual sample, total RNA of at least 6 micrograms was extracted. This clonotype was seen only a few times. V gene TRBV15 combines with J gene TRBJ1-1; possibly TRBD1 for D (6 bases). This TCR was sampled from a woman aged 25 to 39 in good health. What was sequenced was blood. In nucleotides, the CDR3 is TGTGCCACCAGCAGAGATAACAGGGAGGTAGCTTTCTTT. Protein sequence: CATSRDNREVAFF.